These T cell receptor beta chains were read from a single sample in a study of T-cell reconstitution after alpha-beta-depleted transplantation in children. TCRdb processed the PCR reads anew with MiXCR; each CDR3 protein has one entry. Here the sample spans 350,000 to 500,000 distinct CDR3 sequences, approximately 41% being singletons. Sequences were derived from PBMCs, sampled before TCRalphabeta/CD19-depleted stem cell transplant. The receptors stem from a girl aged 2-10 years with aplastic anemia, due to receive a stem cell transplant. CDR3s include the opening cysteine and the closing phenylalanine or tryptophan. D genes are given only for firm matches. Clone size, where shown, is once, few, many, or a class for clones that have expanded.

>TRBJ2-7|NA|TRBV20-1|NA
TGCAGTGCTAGAGATATGAGCGGTAGCTCCTACGAGCAGTACTTC
CSARDMSGSSYEQYF
>TRBJ1-1|NA|TRBV7-9|many
TGTGCCAGCAGCTTAGAAGAGCGGGGAGCTTTCTTT
CASSLEERGAFF
>TRBJ2-3|NA|TRBV4-1|NA
TGCGCCAGCAGCCAAGTGGGAGTCTACTCAGATACGCAGTATTTT
CASSQVGVYSDTQYF
>TRBJ1-2|NA|TRBV28|NA
TGTGCCAGCAGTCCTCCCGGGGGGGGCTTCAACTATGGCTACACCTTC
CASSPPGGGFNYGYTF
>TRBJ1-2|NA|TRBV20-1|many
TGCAGTGCCGTCACAGGGACGGGCTATGGCTACACCTTC
CSAVTGTGYGYTF
>TRBJ2-1|TRBD1|TRBV3-1|NA
TGTGCCAGCAGCCTACCCGGGACAGGGGGCAATGAGCAGTTCTTC
CASSLPGTGGNEQFF
>TRBJ1-1|TRBD1|TRBV20-1|NA
TGCAGTGCTAGAGCACAGGGGGGAGTCGCTGAAGCTTTCTTT
CSARAQGGVAEAFF
>TRBJ2-3|TRBD1|TRBV20-1|NA
TGCAGTGCGAGGGGGCGAGGTCACGATACGCAGTATTTT
CSARGRGHDTQYF
>TRBJ2-7|NA|TRBV29-1|NA
TGCAGCGTAGTTGTACCCGGCCAGGGTCACGAGCAGTACTTC
CSVVVPGQGHEQYF
>TRBJ2-2|TRBD2|TRBV6-1|NA
TGTGCCAGCACGCGGCTAGCGGGAGCAGGTGCCGGGGAGCTGTTTTTT
CASTRLAGAGAGELFF
>TRBJ2-2|NA|TRBV6-1|many
TGTGCCAGCAGCCAGGGGAGCACCGGGGAGCTGTTTTTT
CASSQGSTGELFF
>TRBJ2-5|TRBD1|TRBV12-3/TRBV12-4|NA
TGTGCCAGCAGCCCTGGACAGGGCGAAGAGACCCAGTACTTC
CASSPGQGEETQYF
>TRBJ1-5|NA|TRBV20-1|NA
TGCAGTGCTTCCTGGTATAGCAATCAGCCCCAGCATTTT
CSASWYSNQPQHF
>TRBJ2-7|TRBD1|TRBV25-1|NA
TGTGCCAGCACCAAAGGGACAGGGGCCTACGAGCAGTACTTC
CASTKGTGAYEQYF
>TRBJ2-3|TRBD1|TRBV5-1|NA
TGCGCCAGCAGCGGACGGGACAGGATGTTGACAGATACGCAGTATTTT
CASSGRDRMLTDTQYF
>TRBJ2-2|NA|TRBV28|NA
TGTGCCAGCAGGGCCGAGGGGCGGCGCACCGGGGAGCTGTTTTTT
CASRAEGRRTGELFF
>TRBJ2-1|TRBD1|TRBV29-1|few
TGCAGCGTCGCCGACAGGGGAAACTACAATGAGCAGTTCTTC
CSVADRGNYNEQFF
>TRBJ2-7|NA|TRBV12-3/TRBV12-4|many
TGTGCCAGCAGTTTCGGTTACGAGCAGTACTTC
CASSFGYEQYF
>TRBJ2-7|NA|TRBV28|NA
TGTGCCAGCAGTTTAGGCCAGGGACAAAGCTCCTACGAGCAGTACTTC
CASSLGQGQSSYEQYF
>TRBJ2-1|TRBD2|TRBV12-3/TRBV12-4|NA
TGTGCCAGCAGTTTAGCGGCGGGGGGCGTGAATGAGCAGTTCTTC
CASSLAAGGVNEQFF
>TRBJ2-3|NA|TRBV20-1|few
TGCAGTGCGGAGACAGGTTCAAAGAGCACAGATACGCAGTATTTT
CSAETGSKSTDTQYF
>TRBJ1-1|NA|TRBV30|few
TGTGCCTGGAGTGTAAGGGGGAACACTGAAGCTTTCTTT
CAWSVRGNTEAFF
>TRBJ2-5|TRBD2|TRBV5-1|NA
TGCGCCAGCAGCTTTCTAGCGGGAGGTGAAGAGACCCAGTACTTC
CASSFLAGGEETQYF
>TRBJ2-3|TRBD2|TRBV20-1|few
TGCAGTGCTAGAGAGACTAGCGGGAGAGATACGCAGTATTTT
CSARETSGRDTQYF
>TRBJ2-5|TRBD2|TRBV7-2|NA
TGTGCCAGCGACGGGGGGAGCGAGACCCAGTACTTC
CASDGGSETQYF
>TRBJ2-5|NA|TRBV20-1|NA
TGCAGTGCTAGGGCTGCGGCCGAGGTACAAGAGACCCAGTACTTC
CSARAAAEVQETQYF
>TRBJ2-7|TRBD1|TRBV6-2/TRBV6-3|few
TGTGCCAGCAGTTACCTAGGGACAGGGGCCTACGAGCAGTACTTC
CASSYLGTGAYEQYF
>TRBJ2-1|TRBD1|TRBV29-1|few
TGCAGCGTTGGCCCTTACGGGACAGGGTCCTACAATGAGCAGTTCTTC
CSVGPYGTGSYNEQFF
>TRBJ2-1|NA|TRBV28|many
TGTGCCAGCAGTTTATTTGGCGGGACGAATGAGCAGTTCTTC
CASSLFGGTNEQFF
>TRBJ1-4|TRBD1|TRBV6-2/TRBV6-3|NA
TGTGCCAGCAGTTACTCGAGGACCGGGACAGACAGAAAACTGTTTTTT
CASSYSRTGTDRKLFF
>TRBJ2-5|NA|TRBV20-1|NA
TGCAGTGCTCCCCGCCCTGGGGGAGAGACCCAGTACTTC
CSAPRPGGETQYF
>TRBJ1-6|NA|TRBV30|NA
TGTGCCTGGAGTGGGGCCGCCCGCTGGGATTCACCCCTCCACTTT
CAWSGAARWDSPLHF
>TRBJ2-2|NA|TRBV6-5|NA
TGTGCCAGCAGTTACTCTGTTTATGTAGCGGACACCGGGGAGCTGTTTTTT
CASSYSVYVADTGELFF
>TRBJ1-5|NA|TRBV6-1|NA
TGTGCCAGCAGTCGGGGGACTCGTCAGCCCCAGCATTTT
CASSRGTRQPQHF
>TRBJ2-7|NA|TRBV7-2|NA
TGTGCCAGCAAACAAGGGGCTAATCCCCGGCAGTACTTC
CASKQGANPRQYF
>TRBJ2-7|NA|TRBV4-2|NA
TGTGCCAGCAGCCAAGACGGGGCGGGATTTTACGAGCAGTACTTC
CASSQDGAGFYEQYF
>TRBJ1-2|NA|TRBV6-5|NA
TGTGCCAGCAGTTTCCATGGGGGAGCCTACTATGGCTACACCTTC
CASSFHGGAYYGYTF
>TRBJ2-5|TRBD1|TRBV20-1|NA
TGCAGTGCTAGCCGTCAAGGGGGCGTAGAGACCCAGTACTTC
CSASRQGGVETQYF
>TRBJ2-1|NA|TRBV7-9|many
TGTGCCAGCAGCCCCTCCTACAATGAGCAGTTCTTC
CASSPSYNEQFF
>TRBJ2-3|NA|TRBV12-3/TRBV12-4|few
TGTGCCAGCAGGGGCGGCGAAGTCAAGGGTCTGTCAGCTGATACGCAGTATTTT
CASRGGEVKGLSADTQYF
>TRBJ2-7|TRBD1|TRBV20-1|many
TGCAGTGCGACGACAGGGCGTCTGGGCTACGAGCAGTACTTC
CSATTGRLGYEQYF